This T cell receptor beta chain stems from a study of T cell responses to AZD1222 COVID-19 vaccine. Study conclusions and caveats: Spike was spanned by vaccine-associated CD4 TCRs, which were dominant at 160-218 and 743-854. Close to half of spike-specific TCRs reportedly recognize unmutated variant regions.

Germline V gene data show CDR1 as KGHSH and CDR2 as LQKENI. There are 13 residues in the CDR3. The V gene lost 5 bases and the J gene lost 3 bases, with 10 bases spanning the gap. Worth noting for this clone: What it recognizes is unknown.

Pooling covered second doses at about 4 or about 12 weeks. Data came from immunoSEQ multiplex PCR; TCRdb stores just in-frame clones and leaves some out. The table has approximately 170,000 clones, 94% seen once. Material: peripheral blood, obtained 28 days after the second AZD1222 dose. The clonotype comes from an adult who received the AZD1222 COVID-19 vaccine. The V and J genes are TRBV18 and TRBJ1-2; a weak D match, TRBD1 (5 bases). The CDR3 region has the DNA TGTGCCAGCTCATCTACAGGAGACTATGGCTACACCTTC. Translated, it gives CASSSTGDYGYTF.